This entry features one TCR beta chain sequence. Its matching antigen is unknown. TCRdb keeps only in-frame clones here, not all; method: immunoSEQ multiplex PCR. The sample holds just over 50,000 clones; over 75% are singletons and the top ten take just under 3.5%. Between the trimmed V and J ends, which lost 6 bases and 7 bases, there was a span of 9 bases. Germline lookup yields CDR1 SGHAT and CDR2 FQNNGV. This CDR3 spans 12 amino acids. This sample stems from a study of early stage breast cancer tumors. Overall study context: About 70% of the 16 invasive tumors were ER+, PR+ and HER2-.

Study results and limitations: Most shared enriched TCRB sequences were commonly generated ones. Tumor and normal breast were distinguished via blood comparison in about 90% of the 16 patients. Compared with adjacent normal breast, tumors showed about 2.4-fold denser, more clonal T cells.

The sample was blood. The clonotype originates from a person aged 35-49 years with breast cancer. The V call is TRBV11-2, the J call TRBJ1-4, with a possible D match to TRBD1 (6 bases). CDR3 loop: CASRTGFEKLFF. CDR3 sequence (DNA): TGTGCCAGCAGGACAGGTTTTGAAAAACTGTTTTTT. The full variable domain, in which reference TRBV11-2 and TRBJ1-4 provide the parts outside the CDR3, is EAGVAQSPRYKIIEKRQSVAFWCNPISGHATLYWYQQILGQGPKLLIQFQNNGVVDDSQLPKDRFSAERLKGVDSTLKIQPAKLEDSAVYLCASRTGFEKLFFGSGTQLSVL.